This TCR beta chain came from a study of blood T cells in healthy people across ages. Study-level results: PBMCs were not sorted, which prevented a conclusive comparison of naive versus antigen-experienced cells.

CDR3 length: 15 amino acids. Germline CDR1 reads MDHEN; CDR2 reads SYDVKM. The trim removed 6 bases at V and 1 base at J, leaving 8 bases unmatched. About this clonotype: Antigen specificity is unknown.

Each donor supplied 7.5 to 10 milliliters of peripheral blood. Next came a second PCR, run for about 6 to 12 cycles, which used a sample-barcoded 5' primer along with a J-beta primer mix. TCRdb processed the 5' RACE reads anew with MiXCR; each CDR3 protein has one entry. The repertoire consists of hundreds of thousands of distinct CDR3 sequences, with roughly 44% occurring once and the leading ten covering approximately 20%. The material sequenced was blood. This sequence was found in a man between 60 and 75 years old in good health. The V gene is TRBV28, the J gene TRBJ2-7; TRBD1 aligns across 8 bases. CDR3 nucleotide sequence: TGTGCCAGCAGGGCCGGGACAGGCGGATCCTACGAGCAGTACTTC. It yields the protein CASRAGTGGSYEQYF.